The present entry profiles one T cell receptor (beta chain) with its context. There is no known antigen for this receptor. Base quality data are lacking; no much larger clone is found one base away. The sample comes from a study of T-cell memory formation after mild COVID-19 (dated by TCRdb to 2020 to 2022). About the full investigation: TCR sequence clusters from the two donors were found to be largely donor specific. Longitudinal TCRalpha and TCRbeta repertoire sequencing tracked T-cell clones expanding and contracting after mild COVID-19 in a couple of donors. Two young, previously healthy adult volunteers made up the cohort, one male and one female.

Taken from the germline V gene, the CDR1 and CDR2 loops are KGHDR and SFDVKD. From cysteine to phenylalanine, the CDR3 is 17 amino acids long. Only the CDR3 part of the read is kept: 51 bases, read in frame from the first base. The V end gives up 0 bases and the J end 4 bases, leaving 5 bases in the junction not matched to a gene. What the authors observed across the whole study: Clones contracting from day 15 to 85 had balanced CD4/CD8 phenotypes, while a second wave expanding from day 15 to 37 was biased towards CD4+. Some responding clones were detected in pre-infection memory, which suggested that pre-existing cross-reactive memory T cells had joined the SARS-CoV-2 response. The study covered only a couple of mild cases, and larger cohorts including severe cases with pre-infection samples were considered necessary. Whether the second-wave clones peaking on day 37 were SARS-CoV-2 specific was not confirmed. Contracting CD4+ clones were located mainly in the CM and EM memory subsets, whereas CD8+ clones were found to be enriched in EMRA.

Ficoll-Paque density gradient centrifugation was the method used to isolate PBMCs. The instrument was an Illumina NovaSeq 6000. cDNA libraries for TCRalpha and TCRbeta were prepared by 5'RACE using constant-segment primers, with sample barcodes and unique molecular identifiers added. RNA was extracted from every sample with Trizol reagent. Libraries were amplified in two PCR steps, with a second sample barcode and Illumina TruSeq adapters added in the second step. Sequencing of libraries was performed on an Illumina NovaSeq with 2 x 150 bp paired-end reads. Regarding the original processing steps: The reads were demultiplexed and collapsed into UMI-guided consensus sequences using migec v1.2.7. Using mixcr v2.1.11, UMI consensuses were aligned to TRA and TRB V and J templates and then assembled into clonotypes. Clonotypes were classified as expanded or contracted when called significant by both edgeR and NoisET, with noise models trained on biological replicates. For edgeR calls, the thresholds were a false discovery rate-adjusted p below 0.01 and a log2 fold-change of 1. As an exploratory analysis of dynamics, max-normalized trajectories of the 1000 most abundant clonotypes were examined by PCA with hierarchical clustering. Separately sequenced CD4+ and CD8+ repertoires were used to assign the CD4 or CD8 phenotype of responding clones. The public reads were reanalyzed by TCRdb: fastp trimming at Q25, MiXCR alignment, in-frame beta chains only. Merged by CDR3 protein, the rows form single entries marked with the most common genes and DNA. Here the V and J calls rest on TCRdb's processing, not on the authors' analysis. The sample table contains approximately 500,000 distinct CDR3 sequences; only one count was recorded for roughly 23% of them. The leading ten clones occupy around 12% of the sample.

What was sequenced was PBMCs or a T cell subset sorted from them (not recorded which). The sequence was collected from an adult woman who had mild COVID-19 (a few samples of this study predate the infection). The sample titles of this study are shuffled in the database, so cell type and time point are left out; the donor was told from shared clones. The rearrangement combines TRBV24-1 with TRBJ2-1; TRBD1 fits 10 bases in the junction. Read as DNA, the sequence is TGTGCCACCAGTGATTTGCAGGGACAGGGGAGTTACAATGAGCAGTTCTTC. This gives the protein CATSDLQGQGSYNEQFF.